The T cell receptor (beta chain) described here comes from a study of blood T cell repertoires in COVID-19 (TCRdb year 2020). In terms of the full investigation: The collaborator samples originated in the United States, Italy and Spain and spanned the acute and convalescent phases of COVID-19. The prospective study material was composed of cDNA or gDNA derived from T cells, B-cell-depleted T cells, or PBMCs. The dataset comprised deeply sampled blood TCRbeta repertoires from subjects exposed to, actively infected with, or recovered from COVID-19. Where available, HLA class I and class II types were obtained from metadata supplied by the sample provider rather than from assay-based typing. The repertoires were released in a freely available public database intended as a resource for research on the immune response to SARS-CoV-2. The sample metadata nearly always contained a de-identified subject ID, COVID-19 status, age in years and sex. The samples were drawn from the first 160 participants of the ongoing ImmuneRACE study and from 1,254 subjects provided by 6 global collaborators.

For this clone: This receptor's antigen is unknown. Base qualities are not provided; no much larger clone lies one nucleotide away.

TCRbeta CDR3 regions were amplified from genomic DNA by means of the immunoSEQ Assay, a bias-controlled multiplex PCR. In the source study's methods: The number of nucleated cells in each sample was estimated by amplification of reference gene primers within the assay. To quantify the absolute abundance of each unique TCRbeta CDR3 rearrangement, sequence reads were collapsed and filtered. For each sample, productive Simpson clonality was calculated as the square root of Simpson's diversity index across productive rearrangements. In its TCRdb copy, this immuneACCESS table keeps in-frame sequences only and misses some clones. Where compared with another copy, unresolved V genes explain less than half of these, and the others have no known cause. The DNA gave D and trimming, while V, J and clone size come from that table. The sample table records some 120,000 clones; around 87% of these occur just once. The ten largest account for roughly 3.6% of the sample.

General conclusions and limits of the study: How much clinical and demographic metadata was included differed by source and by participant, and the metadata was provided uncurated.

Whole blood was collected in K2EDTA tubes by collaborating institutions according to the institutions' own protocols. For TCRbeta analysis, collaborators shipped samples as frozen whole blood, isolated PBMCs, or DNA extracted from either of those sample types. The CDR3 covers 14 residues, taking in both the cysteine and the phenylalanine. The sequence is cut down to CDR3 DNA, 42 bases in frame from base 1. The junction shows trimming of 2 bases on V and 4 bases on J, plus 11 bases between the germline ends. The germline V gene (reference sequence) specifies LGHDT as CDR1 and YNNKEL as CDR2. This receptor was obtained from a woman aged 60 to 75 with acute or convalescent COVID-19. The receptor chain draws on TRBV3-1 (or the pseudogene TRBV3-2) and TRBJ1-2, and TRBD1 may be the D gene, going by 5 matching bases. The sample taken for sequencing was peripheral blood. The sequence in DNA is TGTGCCAGCAGCCAAAGACAGAAAAGCTATGGCTACACCTTC. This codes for CASSQRQKSYGYTF.